This record looks at one TCR beta chain sequence and its context. In germline, CDR1 is SEHNR, CDR2 FQNEAQ (reference sequence). V dropped 2 bases and J dropped 4 bases, with 9 bases sitting between them. The CDR3 has 14 amino acids. This sample's time point: baseline, week 1 (first vaccination visit). Treatment noted: pre-vaccination baseline after standard-of-care therapy. Donors harbored newly found WHO grade 3 or 4 IDH1-mutant, ATRX-lost astrocytomas. The sample belongs to a study of a mutant IDH1 vaccine in newly diagnosed glioma. The assay was immunoSEQ multiplex PCR, and TCRdb's table has in-frame clones only and misses some. This table holds tens of thousands of clones, about 80% found once.

The clonotype originates from a woman in her fifties or sixties with glioma. The rearrangement joins TRBV7-9 to TRBJ2-1; D assignment may be TRBD1 or TRBD2 (5 bases each). This specimen consisted of PBMCs, obtained from a glioma patient treated with radiotherapy, temozolomide or both. Here the CDR3 reads CASSLTGQYNEQFF. The CDR3 bases are TGTGCCAGCAGCTTAACGGGGCAATACAATGAGCAGTTCTTC.